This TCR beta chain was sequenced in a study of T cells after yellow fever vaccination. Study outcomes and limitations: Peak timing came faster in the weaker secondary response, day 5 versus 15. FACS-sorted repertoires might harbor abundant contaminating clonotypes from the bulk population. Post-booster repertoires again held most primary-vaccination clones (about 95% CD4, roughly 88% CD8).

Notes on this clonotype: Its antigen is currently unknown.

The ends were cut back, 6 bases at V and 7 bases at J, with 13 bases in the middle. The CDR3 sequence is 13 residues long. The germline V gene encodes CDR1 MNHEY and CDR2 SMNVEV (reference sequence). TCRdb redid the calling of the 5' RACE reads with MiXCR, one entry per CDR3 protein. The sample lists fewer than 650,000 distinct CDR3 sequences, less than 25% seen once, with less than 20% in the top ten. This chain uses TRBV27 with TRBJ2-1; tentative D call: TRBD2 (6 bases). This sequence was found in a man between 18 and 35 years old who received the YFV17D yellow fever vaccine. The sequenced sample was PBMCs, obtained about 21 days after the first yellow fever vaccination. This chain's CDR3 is CASRGRPGNEQFF. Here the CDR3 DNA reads TGTGCCAGCAGAGGGAGGCCGGGGAATGAGCAGTTCTTC.